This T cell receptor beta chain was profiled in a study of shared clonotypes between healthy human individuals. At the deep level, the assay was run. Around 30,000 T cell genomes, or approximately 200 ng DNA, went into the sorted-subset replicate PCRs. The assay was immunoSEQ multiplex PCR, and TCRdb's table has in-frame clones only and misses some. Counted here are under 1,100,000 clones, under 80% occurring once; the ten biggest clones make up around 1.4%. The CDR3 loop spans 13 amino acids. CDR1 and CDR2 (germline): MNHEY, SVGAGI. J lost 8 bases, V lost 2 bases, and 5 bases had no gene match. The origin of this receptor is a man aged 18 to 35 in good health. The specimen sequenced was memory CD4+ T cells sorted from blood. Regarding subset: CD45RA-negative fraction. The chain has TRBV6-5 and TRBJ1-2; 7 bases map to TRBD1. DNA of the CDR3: TGTGCCAGCAGTTACCGAGGGACAGAGGGCTACACCTTC. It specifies CASSYRGTEGYTF.